The present T cell receptor beta chain was sequenced within a study of CXCR3-negative and CXCR3-positive naive CD8 T cells. Researchers prepared the TRB cDNA libraries using 5' RACE with UMI labels. For each CDR3 protein, TCRdb gives one entry from its re-call of the 5' RACE reads, without DNA. The sample totals about 40,000 distinct CDR3 sequences. The length of the CDR3 is 16 residues. Germline CDR1 reads SEHNR; CDR2 reads FQNEAQ (reference sequence). Sequencing was performed on memory CD8+ T cells from blood. The gene calls are TRBV7-9 and TRBJ1-2. The sequence was collected from a human donor in good health. Some clones in this sample may be carry-over from other donors' samples. The CDR3 spells CASSSGGEGRGFGYTF.